This TCR beta chain appears in the sequencing data of a study of cytomegalovirus exposure and HLA in healthy donors. Here immunoSEQ multiplex PCR was the method, and the copy in TCRdb shows in-frame clones only, minus some. The sample comprises 90,000 to 150,000 clones, approximately 91% of which are singletons, and 4% to 5.5% rests with the top ten. Germline V CDR1 and CDR2: SGHNT, YENEEA. This CDR3 spans 19 amino acids. Trimming cost V 5 bases and J 1 base; bases outside gene matches: 10. Sequencing was carried out using PBMCs. This clonotype was sampled from a man aged 18-30 years in good health and CMV-seropositive. The V call is TRBV11-3, the J call TRBJ1-6; 11 nucleotides align to TRBD1. DNA of the CDR3: TGTGCCAGCAGCGAGGACAGGGGGCCCAAGAGTTCCTATAATTCACCCCTCCACTTT. Protein sequence: CASSEDRGPKSSYNSPLHF.